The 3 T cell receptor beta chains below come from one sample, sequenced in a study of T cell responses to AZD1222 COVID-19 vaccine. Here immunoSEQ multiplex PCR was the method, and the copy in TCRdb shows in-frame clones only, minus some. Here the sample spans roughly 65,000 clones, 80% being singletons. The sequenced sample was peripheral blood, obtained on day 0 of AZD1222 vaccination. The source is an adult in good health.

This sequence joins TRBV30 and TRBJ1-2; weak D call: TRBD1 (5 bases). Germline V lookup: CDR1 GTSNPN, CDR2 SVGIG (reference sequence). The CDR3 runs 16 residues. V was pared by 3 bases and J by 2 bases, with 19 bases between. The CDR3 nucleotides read TGTGCCTGGAGCTTATCAGGGAACCTGGGCAACTATGGCTACACCTTC. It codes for CAWSLSGNLGNYGYTF.

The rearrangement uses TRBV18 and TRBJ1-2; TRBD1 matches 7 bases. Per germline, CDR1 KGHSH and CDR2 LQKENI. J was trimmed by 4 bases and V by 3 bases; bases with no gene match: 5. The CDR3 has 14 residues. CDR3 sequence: CASSPRQGVYGYTF. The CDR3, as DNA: TGTGCCAGCTCACCTCGACAGGGAGTCTATGGCTACACCTTC.

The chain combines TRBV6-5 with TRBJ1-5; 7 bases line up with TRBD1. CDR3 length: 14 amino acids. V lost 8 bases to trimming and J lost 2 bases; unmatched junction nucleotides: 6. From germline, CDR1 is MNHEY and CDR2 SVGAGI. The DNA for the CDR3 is TGTGCCAGCTTAACCGGGACAGGCAATCAGCCCCAGCATTTT. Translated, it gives CASLTGTGNQPQHF.